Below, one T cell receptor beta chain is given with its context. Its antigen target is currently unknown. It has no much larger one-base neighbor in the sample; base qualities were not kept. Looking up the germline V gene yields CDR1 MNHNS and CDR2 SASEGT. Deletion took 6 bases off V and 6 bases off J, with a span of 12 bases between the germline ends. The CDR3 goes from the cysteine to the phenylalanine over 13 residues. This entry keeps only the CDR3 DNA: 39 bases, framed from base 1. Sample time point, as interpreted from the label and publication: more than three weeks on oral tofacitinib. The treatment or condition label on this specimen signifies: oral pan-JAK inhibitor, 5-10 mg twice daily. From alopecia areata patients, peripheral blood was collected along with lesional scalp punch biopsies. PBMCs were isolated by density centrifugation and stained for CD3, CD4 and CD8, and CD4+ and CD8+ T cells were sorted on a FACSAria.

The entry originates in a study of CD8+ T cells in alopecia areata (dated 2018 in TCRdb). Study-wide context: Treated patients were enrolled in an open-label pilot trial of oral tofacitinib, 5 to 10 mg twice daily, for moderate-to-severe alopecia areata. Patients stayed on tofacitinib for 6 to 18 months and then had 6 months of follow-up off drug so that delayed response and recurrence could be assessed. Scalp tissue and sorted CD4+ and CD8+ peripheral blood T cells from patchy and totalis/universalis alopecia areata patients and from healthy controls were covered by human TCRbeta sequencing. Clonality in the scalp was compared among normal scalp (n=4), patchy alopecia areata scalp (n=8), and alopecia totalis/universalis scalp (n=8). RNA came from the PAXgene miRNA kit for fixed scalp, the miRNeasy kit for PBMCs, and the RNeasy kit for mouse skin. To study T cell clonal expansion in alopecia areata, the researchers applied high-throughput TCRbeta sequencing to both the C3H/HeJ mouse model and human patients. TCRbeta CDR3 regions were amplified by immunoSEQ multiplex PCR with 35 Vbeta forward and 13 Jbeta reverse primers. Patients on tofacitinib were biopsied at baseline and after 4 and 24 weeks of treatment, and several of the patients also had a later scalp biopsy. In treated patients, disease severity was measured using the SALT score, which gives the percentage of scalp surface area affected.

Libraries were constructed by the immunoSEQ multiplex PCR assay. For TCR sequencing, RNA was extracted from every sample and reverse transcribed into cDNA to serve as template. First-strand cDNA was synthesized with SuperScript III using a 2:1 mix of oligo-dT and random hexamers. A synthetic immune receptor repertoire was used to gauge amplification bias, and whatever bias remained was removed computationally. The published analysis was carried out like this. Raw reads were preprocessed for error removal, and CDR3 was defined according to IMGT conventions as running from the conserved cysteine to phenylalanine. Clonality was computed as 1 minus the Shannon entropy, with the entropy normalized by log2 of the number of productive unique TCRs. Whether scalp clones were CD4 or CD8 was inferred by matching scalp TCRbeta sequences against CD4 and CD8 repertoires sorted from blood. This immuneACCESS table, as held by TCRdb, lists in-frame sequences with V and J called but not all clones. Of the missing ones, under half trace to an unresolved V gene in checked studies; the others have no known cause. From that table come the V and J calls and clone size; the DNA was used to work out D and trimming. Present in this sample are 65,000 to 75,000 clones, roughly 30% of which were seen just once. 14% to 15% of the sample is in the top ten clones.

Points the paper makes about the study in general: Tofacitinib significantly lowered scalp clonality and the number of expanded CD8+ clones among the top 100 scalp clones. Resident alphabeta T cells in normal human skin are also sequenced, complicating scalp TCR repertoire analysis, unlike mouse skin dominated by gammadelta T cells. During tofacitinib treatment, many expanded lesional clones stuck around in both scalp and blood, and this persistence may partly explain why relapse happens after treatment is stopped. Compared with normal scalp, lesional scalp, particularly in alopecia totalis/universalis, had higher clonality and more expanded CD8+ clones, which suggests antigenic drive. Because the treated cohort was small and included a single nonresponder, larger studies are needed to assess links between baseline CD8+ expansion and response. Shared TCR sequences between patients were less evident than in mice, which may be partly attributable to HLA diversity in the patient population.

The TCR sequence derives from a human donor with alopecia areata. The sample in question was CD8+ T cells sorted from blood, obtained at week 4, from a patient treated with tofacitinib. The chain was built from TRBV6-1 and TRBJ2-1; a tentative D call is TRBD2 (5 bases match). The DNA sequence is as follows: TGTGCCAGCAGCCTCGGACTTGCCAATGAGCAGTTCTTC. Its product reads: CASSLGLANEQFF.